This T cell receptor (beta chain) was recorded in a study of cytomegalovirus exposure and HLA in healthy donors. In the study overall: The roughly 110 validation repertoires were reported in a later analysis to have been generated on the same platform as the roughly 680 first-cohort repertoires. General study findings and limits: According to reports, the classifier identified cytomegalovirus status with high specificity and sensitivity. In vitro testing confirmed a few CMV-associated chains as specific for CMV antigens. Rare TCR sequences predominated, though certain public TCRs were found in many donors.

V lost 3 bases to trimming and J lost 0 bases; unmatched junction nucleotides: 10. The germline CDR1 and CDR2 sequences are MNHNS and SASEGT. CDR3 size: 19 residues. As to this clone: What it binds is not known.

The method was immunoSEQ multiplex PCR; TCRdb's version includes in-frame clones alone and lacks a portion of them. The data contain 120,000 or so clones, about 91% of them singletons. Sequencing was done on a sample of PBMCs. The chain is built from TRBV6-1 and TRBJ2-7; 14 positions agree with TRBD2. The source of this sequence is a woman aged 18 to 35 in good health and CMV-seronegative. DNA of the CDR3: TGTGCCAGCAGTGACCCCACCGGACTAGCGGGAGGAAGCTCCTACGAGCAGTACTTC. It encodes CASSDPTGLAGGSSYEQYF.